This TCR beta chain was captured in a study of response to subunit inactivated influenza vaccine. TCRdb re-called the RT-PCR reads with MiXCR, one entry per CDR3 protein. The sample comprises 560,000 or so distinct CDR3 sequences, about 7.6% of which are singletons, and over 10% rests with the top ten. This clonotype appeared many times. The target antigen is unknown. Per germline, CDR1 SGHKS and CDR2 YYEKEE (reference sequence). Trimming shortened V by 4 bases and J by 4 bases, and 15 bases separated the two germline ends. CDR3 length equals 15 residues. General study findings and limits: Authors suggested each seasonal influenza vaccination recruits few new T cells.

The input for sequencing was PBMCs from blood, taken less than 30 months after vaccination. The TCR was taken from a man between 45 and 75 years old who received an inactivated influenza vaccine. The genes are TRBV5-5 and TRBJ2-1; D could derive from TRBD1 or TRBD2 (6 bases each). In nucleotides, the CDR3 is TGTGCCAGCAGCCTAGAGGGGGGTCGATACAATGAGCAGTTCTTC. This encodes CASSLEGGRYNEQFF.